These T cell receptor beta chains were read from a single sample in a study of Tregs in tolerant kidney transplant recipients. Generated by immunoSEQ multiplex PCR, the TCRdb table keeps only in-frame clones and is missing some. Here the sample spans approximately 82,000 clones, approximately 94% being singletons. Specimen: CD4+ T cells from blood (PBMCs), collected 12 months after the transplant. All receptors derive from a human patient who received a combined kidney and bone marrow transplant. The graft donor may have given rise to some T cells. The CDR3 runs from the conserved cysteine through the conserved F or W. The order of the fields is D gene, V gene, clone size, J gene, CDR3 protein, CDR3 DNA. The D gene is left open where the match is weak. Only part of the rows carry a size: once, few, many, or a class if the clone is expanded.

>NA|TRBV11-3|once|TRBJ2-2
CASSQHVGLYTGELFF
TGTGCCAGCAGCCAACATGTGGGGCTTTACACCGGGGAGCTGTTTTTT
>TRBD2|TRBV2|NA|TRBJ2-1
CASNPGLTSDEQFF
TGTGCCAGCAACCCGGGACTAACCTCGGATGAGCAATTCTTC
>NA|TRBV6-5|NA|TRBJ2-5
CASRMMLGEETQYF
TGTGCCAGCCGGATGATGTTAGGGGAAGAGACCCAGTACTTC
>TRBD1|TRBV4-3|NA|TRBJ1-2
CASSQVIGGSYGYTF
TGCGCCAGCAGCCAAGTGATAGGGGGCAGCTATGGCTACACCTTC
>NA|TRBV19|NA|TRBJ1-2
CASSFPGGTNGYTF
TGTGCCAGTAGCTTCCCGGGGGGAACGAATGGCTACACCTTC
>NA|TRBV6-5|NA|TRBJ2-7
CASSSDSALSSQYF
TGTGCCAGCAGCTCGGACAGTGCCCTAAGTTCGCAGTACTTC
>TRBD1|TRBV25-1|NA|TRBJ1-4
CASSEPYQGVNEKLFF
TGTGCCAGCAGTGAGCCTTACCAGGGGGTCAATGAAAAACTGTTTTTT
>NA|TRBV30|NA|TRBJ2-2
CAWGRRAGTGELFF
TGTGCCTGGGGTAGGCGGGCTGGGACCGGGGAGCTGTTTTTT
>TRBD1|TRBV7-2|NA|TRBJ1-1
CASSSGQVGEAFF
TGTGCCAGCAGCTCCGGACAGGTGGGGGAAGCTTTCTTT
>NA|TRBV12-5|NA|TRBJ2-2
CASGFRGNTGELFF
TGTGCTAGTGGTTTTAGAGGGAACACCGGGGAGCTGTTTTTT
>TRBD2|TRBV15|once|TRBJ2-5
CATSRQLAGGGETQYF
TGTGCCACCAGCAGGCAATTAGCGGGAGGGGGAGAGACCCAGTACTTC
>TRBD1|TRBV5-4|once|TRBJ2-2
CASSRPGTGKNGELFF
TGTGCCAGCAGCCGTCCCGGGACAGGGAAGAACGGGGAGCTGTTTTTT
>TRBD2|TRBV4-3|NA|TRBJ2-5
CASSQDLFSGGVETQYF
TGCGCCAGCAGCCAAGATCTCTTTAGCGGGGGGGTTGAGACCCAGTACTTC
>TRBD2|TRBV5-1|NA|TRBJ2-3
CASSVTSGWIDTQYF
TGCGCCAGCAGCGTAACTAGCGGGTGGATAGATACGCAGTATTTT